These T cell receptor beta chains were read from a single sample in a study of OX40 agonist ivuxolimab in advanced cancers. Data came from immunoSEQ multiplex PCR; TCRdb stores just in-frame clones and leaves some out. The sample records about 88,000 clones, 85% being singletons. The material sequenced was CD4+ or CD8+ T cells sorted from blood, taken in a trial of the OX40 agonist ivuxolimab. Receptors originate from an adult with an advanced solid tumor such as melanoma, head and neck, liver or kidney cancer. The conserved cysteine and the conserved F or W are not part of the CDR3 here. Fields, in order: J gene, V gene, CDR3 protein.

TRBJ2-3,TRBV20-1,SARVLGTQY
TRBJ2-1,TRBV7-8,ASSPQAASSYNEQF
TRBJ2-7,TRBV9,ASSPLTGGRGEQY
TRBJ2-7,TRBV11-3,ASSLGACGLREVRSDEQY
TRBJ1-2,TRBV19,ASRRTGSNYGYT
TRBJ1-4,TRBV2,ASSEGHEKLF
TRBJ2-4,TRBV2,ASSERWDSENIQY
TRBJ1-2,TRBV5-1,ASSLASTSNYGYT
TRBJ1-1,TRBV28,ASTRRVSAEAF
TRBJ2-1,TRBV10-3,AMGLAGDLSYNEQF
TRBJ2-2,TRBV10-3,AISGLTGTGELF
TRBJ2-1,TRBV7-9,ASSLSLAGSINEQF
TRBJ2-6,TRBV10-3,AISDSGANVLT
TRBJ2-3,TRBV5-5,ASSLVDPLSTDTQY
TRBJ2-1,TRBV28,ASSLYAGGLNEQF
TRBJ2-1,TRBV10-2,ASSESLGLVTYNEQF
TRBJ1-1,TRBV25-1,ASSEKVTAF
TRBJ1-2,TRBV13,ASSSRLTSFNYGYT
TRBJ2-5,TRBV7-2,ASSSPTSGSRETQY
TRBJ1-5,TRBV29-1,PWGNRTNQPQH
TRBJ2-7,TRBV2,ASSPGTGDYEQY
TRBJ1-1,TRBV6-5,ASSYDSGRTEAF
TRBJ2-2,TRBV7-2,ASSLGGGLSNTGELF
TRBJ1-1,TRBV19,ASSIDLRGTTEAF
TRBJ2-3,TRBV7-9,ASSVSSRAADTQY
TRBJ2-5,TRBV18,ASSSGLAGGQETQY
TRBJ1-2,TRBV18,ASSSGQPGYT
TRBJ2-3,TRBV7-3,ASSINGPSTDTQY
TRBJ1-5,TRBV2,ASSEDRQGVGQPQH
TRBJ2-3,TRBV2,ASSGPSSTDTQY
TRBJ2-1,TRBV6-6,ASSLSGIYYNEQF
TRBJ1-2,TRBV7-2,ASTRDRHYGYT
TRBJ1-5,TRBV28,ASSRGQGMSNQPQH
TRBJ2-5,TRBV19,ASGTSGGGETQY
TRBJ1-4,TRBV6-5,ASTRTGKNEKLF
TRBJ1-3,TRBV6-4,ASSDFAGATIY
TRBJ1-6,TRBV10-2,ASSEVSGAGSPLH
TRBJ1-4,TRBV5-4,ASSPGGGKEKLF
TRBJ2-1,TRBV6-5,ASSYTLQVVKQF
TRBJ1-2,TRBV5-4,ASRPAAAPNYGYT
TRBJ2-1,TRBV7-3,ASSLTSHNEQF